These 23 T cell receptor beta chains came from one sample sequenced in a study of T cell responses to AZD1222 COVID-19 vaccine. Clones were sequenced by immunoSEQ multiplex PCR, and TCRdb holds only the in-frame ones, with some missing. The data contain about 150,000 clones, 85% of them seen just once; the ten biggest clones take up 7.9%. The sample was peripheral blood, taken 28 days after the second dose of the MenACWY control vaccine. The receptors stem from an adult who received the MenACWY meningococcal vaccine as a control.

The chain uses TRBV5-4 and TRBJ2-1, with 13 bases that match TRBD2. V lost 8 bases and J lost 7; bases outside the gene matches: 15. The germline V gene encodes CDR1 SGHNT and CDR2 YYREEE (reference sequence). The CDR3 loop spans 17 amino acids. CDR3 in amino acids: CASTSGGATRTNNEQFF. CDR3 sequence (DNA): TGTGCCAGTACTAGCGGGGGGGCCACCCGGACAAATAATGAGCAGTTCTTC. Variable domain in full (rest from reference TRBV5-4 and TRBJ2-1): ETGVTQSPTHLIKTRGQQVTLRCSSQSGHNTVSWYQQALGQGPQFIFQYYREEENGRGNFPPRFSGLQFPNYSSELNVNALELDDSALYLCASTSGGATRTNNEQFFGPGTRLTVL.

Here the CDR3 reads CASSPLRDNEKLFF. In nucleotides, the CDR3 is TGTGCCAGCAGCCCCCTCAGGGATAATGAAAAACTGTTTTTT. This sequence joins TRBV11-2 and TRBJ1-4, with TRBD1 as a possible D gene (5 bases). The V and J ends lost 5 bases and 4 bases respectively, with 11 bases between them. The CDR3 is 14 amino acids. Germline V gene sequence: CDR1 SGHAT, CDR2 FQNNGV.

V gene TRBV5-1 combines with J gene TRBJ2-7; D is possibly TRBD1 (5 bases). The germline V gene has CDR1 SGHRS and CDR2 YFSETQ. The CDR3 loop spans 15 amino acids. The germline V and J ends were trimmed by 4 bases and 2 bases, with 16 bases remaining between them. For the CDR3, the DNA is TGCGCCAGCAGCCTCACAGGAGCTCGCGCCTACGAGCAGTACTTC. This translates into CASSLTGARAYEQYF.

The V and J genes are TRBV5-4 and TRBJ1-2, with D possibly TRBD1 on 5 matching bases. Trimming pared 1 base from V and 8 bases from J, leaving 15 bases between. There are 14 residues in the CDR3. From germline, CDR1 is SGHNT and CDR2 YYREEE (reference sequence). The CDR3 DNA is TGTGCCAGCAGCTTGACGGGGGAGGGCGAGGGCTACACCTTC. The encoded protein is CASSLTGEGEGYTF.

This clone appeared a few times. The chain recombines TRBV11-2 with TRBJ1-2; TRBD1 matches at 7 bases. CDR1 and CDR2 (germline): SGHAT, FQNNGV. The CDR3 runs 15 residues. The junction had 8 bases not matched to a gene; V was cut back by 1 base and J by 6 bases. CDR3 residues: CASSLVGGSSDGYTF. In nucleotides, the CDR3 is TGTGCCAGCAGCTTAGTAGGGGGCAGTTCTGATGGCTACACCTTC.

The V call is TRBV6-5, the J call TRBJ1-2; possibly TRBD1 for D (5 bases). Germline CDR1 is MNHEY and CDR2 is SVGAGI. V lost 8 bases, J lost 8 bases, and 15 bases lay in between. The length of the CDR3 is 12 residues. This CDR3 reads CASRDHTGGYTF. The DNA of the CDR3 is TGTGCCAGCCGGGACCATACGGGGGGCTACACCTTC.

This rearrangement joins TRBV28 to TRBJ2-1, with 8 nucleotides matching TRBD1. J gave up 8 bases and V 5 bases, and 11 bases lay outside the gene matches. The V gene's germline CDR1 is MDHEN and CDR2 SYDVKM. This CDR3 region has 15 residues. CDR3 sequence: CASSLPIPGGDEQFF. The CDR3 DNA follows: TGTGCCAGCAGTCTACCAATTCCAGGGGGCGATGAGCAGTTCTTC.

This chain connects TRBV28 to TRBJ1-5; 10 bases agree with TRBD1. This CDR3 spans 16 amino acids. Germline-derived CDR1 and CDR2 are MDHEN and SYDVKM. The trim removed 7 bases at V and 6 bases at J, leaving 12 bases unmatched. The DNA of the CDR3 is TGTGCCAGCACCCGATCGGGACAGGGGAAAGGTCAGCCCCAGCATTTT. Its translation is CASTRSGQGKGQPQHF.

This chain joins TRBV5-1 and TRBJ2-2; TRBD2 might be the D (6 bases). Trimming shortened V by 4 bases and J by 1 base, and 11 bases separated the two germline ends. This CDR3 contains 15 residues. Germline V CDR1 and CDR2: SGHRS, YFSETQ. CDR3 DNA: TGCGCCAGCAGCCAAAATAGCGGGAACACCGGGGAGCTGTTTTTT. This sequence encodes CASSQNSGNTGELFF.

This clone showed up just a few times. One end of the junction fails to match germline, which may point to a read error. This CDR3 is also generated by other DNA sequences in the sample. The rearrangement joins TRBV12-3 or TRBV12-4 to TRBJ2-5, with 10 bases fitting TRBD2. The CDR3 length is 13 residues. The CDR3 reads CASSLAGVETQYF. For the CDR3, the DNA is TGTGCCAGCAGTCTAGCGGGAGTGGAGACCCAGTACTTC.

The rearrangement uses TRBV29-1 and TRBJ1-2, with 12 bases matching TRBD1. The CDR3 contains 13 residues. CDR1 is SQVTM, CDR2 ANQGSEA, per germline. V dropped 8 bases and J dropped 6; count of bases not matched to a gene: 7. The CDR3 spells CSIPGQGAHGYTF. The CDR3 nucleotides are TGCAGCATACCGGGACAGGGGGCCCATGGCTACACCTTC.

V is TRBV11-2 and J is TRBJ1-2; 7 bases fit TRBD1. CDR1 is SGHAT, CDR2 FQNNGV, per germline. V lost 5 bases, J lost 0 bases, and 6 bases stayed unmatched. The CDR3 is 15 amino acids. The CDR3 sequence is CASSGRDSTNYGYTF. The CDR3 coding sequence is TGTGCCAGCAGCGGCCGGGACAGCACTAACTATGGCTACACCTTC.

The J gene is TRBJ2-5, the V gene TRBV18, with D maybe TRBD1 (6 bases). V was clipped by 4 bases and J by 5 bases, with 14 bases between them. Germline CDR1 and CDR2: KGHSH and LQKENI. This CDR3 has 14 residues. The CDR3 sequence: CASSLNRVQETQYF. Written as DNA, the CDR3 is TGTGCCAGCTCACTCAACAGGGTTCAGGAGACCCAGTACTTC.

The chain has TRBV11-3 and TRBJ1-1; unclear D gene. Trimming shortened V by 5 bases and J by 0 bases, and 10 bases separated the two germline ends. The germline V gene has CDR1 SGHNT and CDR2 YENEEA. There are 14 residues in the CDR3. CDR3 sequence (DNA): TGTGCCAGCAGCATGGGCCCGGTGAACACTGAAGCTTTCTTT. Protein sequence: CASSMGPVNTEAFF.

CDR3 sequence (DNA): TGCGCCAGCAGCGTAAGCATCTCAGATACGCAGTATTTT. This encodes CASSVSISDTQYF. The chain employs TRBV4-3 and TRBJ2-3; D not resolved. The CDR3 runs 13 residues. Trimming took off 5 bases at V and 4 bases at J, with 10 bases between the two ends. CDR1 is LGHNA and CDR2 is YSLEER in the germline V gene.

This chain links TRBV19 with TRBJ1-1; TRBD1 matches at 7 bases. Germline CDR1 reads LNHDA; CDR2 reads SQIVND (reference sequence). V gave up 5 bases and J gave up 4 bases; unmatched junction bases: 10. The CDR3 runs 15 residues. CDR3 coding DNA: TGTGCCAGTAGTCCCCCCAGACAGGGAGTCACTGAAGCTTTCTTT. Protein: CASSPPRQGVTEAFF.

This rearrangement joins TRBV5-4 to TRBJ1-4; D ambiguous. Germline V gene lookup returns CDR1 SGHNT and CDR2 YYREEE (reference sequence). The length of the CDR3 is 15 residues. Trimming removed 0 bases from V and 7 bases from J, with 13 bases in between. The CDR3 sequence is CASSLGVAGFEKLFF. In DNA, the CDR3 is TGTGCCAGCAGCTTGGGGGTTGCGGGATTTGAAAAACTGTTTTTT.

The chain links TRBV3-1 (or the pseudogene TRBV3-2) to TRBJ2-5; 7 bases map to TRBD2. V dropped 5 bases and J dropped 4; count of bases not matched to a gene: 7. Germline V gene data show CDR1 as LGHDT and CDR2 as YNNKEL (reference sequence). The CDR3 length is 14 residues. The CDR3 DNA is TGTGCCAGCAGCAGCAATGGGGGGGGAGAGACCCAGTACTTC. The encoded protein is CASSSNGGGETQYF.

The chain recombines TRBV5-8 with TRBJ2-5, with D possibly TRBD1 on 5 matching bases. This CDR3 is 15 amino acids long. Germline V gives CDR1 SGHTS, CDR2 YDEGEE. The V gene lost 4 bases and the J gene lost 1 base, with 14 bases spanning the gap. CDR3 sequence: CASSPTGRIQETQYF. Written as DNA, the CDR3 is TGTGCCAGCAGCCCAACAGGCAGGATCCAAGAGACCCAGTACTTC.

This clone was seen more than once but under ten times. This chain links TRBV15 with TRBJ1-1; D ambiguous. CDR3 length equals 15 residues. Looked up from germline, CDR1 is LNHNV and CDR2 is YYDKDF (reference sequence). Trimming pared 3 bases from V and 4 bases from J, leaving 15 bases between. For the CDR3, the DNA is TGTGCCACCAGCAGCCCTGGAGGTTATAGCACTGAAGCTTTCTTT. It yields the protein CATSSPGGYSTEAFF.

This chain links TRBV24-1 with TRBJ1-2, with unresolved D. Trimming removed 4 bases from V and 5 bases from J, with 10 bases in between. Germline loops: CDR1 KGHDR, CDR2 SFDVKD. This CDR3 has 13 residues. In DNA form, the CDR3 reads TGTGCCACCAGTGACGGGGTTGGGTATGGCTACACCTTC. Its protein product is CATSDGVGYGYTF.

CDR3 residues: CASSSGQYGYTF. The CDR3 bases are TGTGCCAGCAGCTCGGGACAGTATGGCTACACCTTC. The chain couples TRBV11-3 to TRBJ1-2, with TRBD1 matching over 7 bases. The CDR3 is 12 amino acids. From germline, CDR1 is SGHNT and CDR2 YENEEA. The junction had 1 base not matched to a gene; V was cut back by 4 bases and J by 5 bases.

The J gene is TRBJ1-1, the V gene TRBV3-1 (or the pseudogene TRBV3-2); TRBD1 matches 9 bases. Germline CDR1 and CDR2: LGHDT and YNNKEL (reference sequence). V shed 4 bases and J 0 bases; nucleotides not matched to a gene: 0. The CDR3 is made up of 14 amino acids. Here the CDR3 reads CASSRTGVNTEAFF. Written as DNA, the CDR3 is TGTGCCAGCAGCCGGACAGGGGTGAACACTGAAGCTTTCTTT.